Shown below are 5 T cell receptor beta chains from a single sample sequenced in a study of shared clonotypes between healthy human individuals. CD45RO-negative, CCR7-positively selected cells formed the naive CD8 fraction, excluding terminally differentiated effector memory CD45RA+ cells. Only in-frame clones appear in the TCRdb table, and some are missing; sequencing was by immunoSEQ multiplex PCR. Of millions of clones in the sample, about 93% were seen once. The specimen was naive CD8+ T cells from PBMCs. The receptors originated from a man younger than 35 in good health. Some clones in this sample may be carry-over from other donors' samples.

The chain combines TRBV10-1 with TRBJ1-5, with D unresolved. V lost 3 bases, J lost 0 bases, and 9 bases lay in between. CDR1 and CDR2 (germline): WNHNN, SYGVQD (reference sequence). CDR3 length: 15 residues. CDR3 residues: CASSERRRSNQPQHF. The CDR3 DNA follows: TGCGCCAGCAGTGAACGGCGTCGTAGCAATCAGCCCCAGCATTTT.

As regards this clone: Likely a read error: the CDR3 ends without its conserved phenylalanine or tryptophan. The V gene is TRBV7-9, the J gene TRBJ1-1; D unresolved. With 5 bases removed from V and 2 bases from J, the gap between germline ends came to 6 bases. This CDR3 contains 12 residues. Per germline, CDR1 SEHNR and CDR2 FQNEAQ (reference sequence). The CDR3 DNA is TGTGCCAGCAGCGTCATCAACACTGAAGCTTTCCTT. Translated: CASSVINTEAFL.

The chain combines TRBV11-3 with TRBJ2-2, with D uncertain. V was cut by 4 bases and J by 1 base, with 10 bases left in between. The CDR3 has 15 residues. CDR1 and CDR2 (germline): SGHNT, YENEEA. The CDR3 protein is CASSSRNRNTGELFF. The CDR3, as DNA: TGTGCCAGCAGCTCCCGTAACAGGAACACCGGGGAGCTGTTTTTT.

The chain has TRBV5-6 and TRBJ1-2, with 7 bases matching TRBD1. The CDR3 runs to 14 residues. Per germline, CDR1 SGHDT and CDR2 YYEEEE. Trimming cost V 4 bases and J 7 bases; bases outside gene matches: 10. The CDR3 is CASSTATGLGGYTF. DNA of the CDR3: TGTGCCAGCAGCACCGCGACAGGGTTGGGTGGCTACACCTTC.

The genes are TRBV6-8 and TRBJ2-3; perhaps TRBD1 as D (5 bases). Trimming took off 0 bases at V and 6 bases at J, with 22 bases between the two ends. The germline V gene encodes CDR1 MNHGY and CDR2 SAAAGT. The CDR3 length is 18 residues. CDR3 sequence (DNA): TGTGCCAGCAGTTACTCGATGGCGGCAGGGCCCTCACTGGATACGCAGTATTTT. Translated: CASSYSMAAGPSLDTQYF.